This T cell receptor (beta chain) was sequenced during a study of shared clonotypes between healthy human individuals. CD45RO-negative, CCR7-selected cells formed the naive CD8 fraction, which excluded terminally differentiated effector memory CD45RA+ cells. Those who donated were healthy HIV-negative adults, with no recent acute infections or vaccinations reported. Germline lookup yields CDR1 MGHRA and CDR2 YSYEKL. This CDR3 contains 15 residues. Profiled with immunoSEQ multiplex PCR; TCRdb holds only in-frame clones, not every one. The sample carries about 2,200,000 clones, approximately 94% recorded once. Comments on this clone: What it recognizes is unknown.

General observations from the study: Clonotypes shared by all four donors outscored non-shared clonotypes in generation probability.

Sequencing was performed on naive CD8+ T cells from PBMCs. The TCR was taken from a man aged 18 to 29 in good health. Some clones in this sample may be carry-over from other donors' samples. The gene calls are TRBV4-1 and TRBJ2-5, with D maybe TRBD1 (6 bases). The DNA end lines up better with TRBJ2-7; the J call may be wrong. DNA of the CDR3: TGCGCCAGCAGCCAAGATTTCGGACAGCCCTACGAGCAGTACTTC. Translating it yields CASSQDFGQPYEQYF.